Listed here are 14 T cell receptor beta chains from one sample, sequenced in a study of blood T cell repertoires in COVID-19. Using immunoSEQ multiplex PCR, the repertoire was profiled, and TCRdb retains in-frame clones only, with some absent. The repertoire consists of roughly 240,000 clones, with about 87% occurring once and the leading ten covering over 0.75%. What was sequenced was PBMCs or T cells enriched from blood (not recorded which). These receptors all stem from a man over 45 who had been exposed to COVID-19.

The V and J genes are TRBV11-2 and TRBJ1-1, with 8 bases identical to TRBD1. The CDR3 runs to 15 residues. Trimming removed 5 bases from V and 0 bases from J; junction bases left unmatched: 5. The germline V gene encodes CDR1 SGHAT and CDR2 FQNNGV. The CDR3 region has the DNA TGTGCCAGCAGCGTCCGACAGGGGTTGAACACTGAAGCTTTCTTT. Translated: CASSVRQGLNTEAFF.

The chain uses TRBV24-1 and TRBJ2-1; the match to TRBD1 covers 9 bases. Unmatched junction bases numbered 4, after V lost 2 bases and J lost 6 bases. The CDR3 totals 15 residues. CDR1 and CDR2 from the germline V gene are KGHDR and SFDVKD. The CDR3 sequence: CATSDYGTGSNEQFF. CDR3 bases: TGTGCCACCAGTGATTATGGGACAGGGTCCAATGAGCAGTTCTTC.

CDR3 bases: TGTGCCAGCAGTCCAGGGGGCGGGCACACCGGGGAGCTGTTTTTT. Amino acids: CASSPGGGHTGELFF. This sequence joins TRBV28 and TRBJ2-2; 8 bases agree with TRBD1. This CDR3 region has 15 residues. The germline CDR1 and CDR2 sequences are MDHEN and SYDVKM. V dropped 5 bases and J dropped 3; count of bases not matched to a gene: 5.

Worth noting for this clone: Additional DNA sequences in this sample encode the identical CDR3. The chain carries TRBV5-1 and TRBJ1-2; 8 nucleotides line up with TRBD1. The germline V gene has CDR1 SGHRS and CDR2 YFSETQ. J was trimmed by 6 bases and V by 3 bases; bases with no gene match: 4. The length of the CDR3 is 13 residues. CDR3 sequence (DNA): TGCGCCAGCAGCTCCCAGGGGGCGGATGGCTACACCTTC. Protein: CASSSQGADGYTF.

Only a few counts were recorded for this clone. The germline gene is not matched at one end of the junction; a read error may be the cause. The rearrangement uses TRBV7-3 and TRBJ1-1; the match to TRBD1 covers 9 bases. Germline loops: CDR1 SGHTA, CDR2 FQGTGA. The CDR3 covers 15 residues. The CDR3 bases are TGTGCCAGCAGCTTGAGAGGCGGAGGGGACAGGGAATTGATCTTT. Translation gives CASSLRGGGDRELIF.

The gene calls are TRBV7-3 and TRBJ1-1; tentative D call: TRBD1 (5 bases). This CDR3 is 13 amino acids long. Germline values: CDR1 SGHTA, CDR2 FQGTGA. Trimming took 4 bases from V and 5 from J, leaving 11 bases between them. The DNA of the CDR3 is TGTGCCAGCAGCTCTCAGGGAACTACTGAAGCTTTCTTT. Its translation is CASSSQGTTEAFF.

The chain has TRBV5-1 and TRBJ1-2, with D maybe TRBD1 (5 bases). The CDR3 contains 13 residues. Germline values: CDR1 SGHRS, CDR2 YFSETQ. Trimming removed 1 base from V and 7 bases from J, with 11 bases in between. As DNA, the CDR3 is TGCGCCAGCAGCTTGAGCGTAAGGGGTGGCTACACCTTC. It is translated as CASSLSVRGGYTF.

The V gene is TRBV2, the J gene TRBJ1-1; D is unclear. V lost 4 bases and J 2 bases, leaving 8 bases between the germline ends. The CDR3 sequence is 13 residues long. The V gene's germline CDR1 is SNHLY and CDR2 FYNNEI. CDR3 sequence reads: CASSAAVNTEAFF. The CDR3, as DNA: TGTGCCAGCAGTGCGGCGGTTAACACTGAAGCTTTCTTT.

The chain joins TRBV3-1 (or the pseudogene TRBV3-2) to TRBJ2-1; D not certain. The CDR3 sequence is 12 residues long. V lost 6 bases to trimming and J lost 9 bases, with 12 bases between them. Germline V gene lookup returns CDR1 LGHDT and CDR2 YNNKEL (reference sequence). The CDR3 nucleotides are TGTGCCAGCAGTTATTTGGTCGGTGAGCAGTTCTTC. The encoded protein is CASSYLVGEQFF.

In this sample, this clone turned up once. The chain employs TRBV6-5 and TRBJ2-7, with a tentative D call TRBD1 (6 bases). Germline CDR1 reads MNHEY; CDR2 reads SVGAGI. This CDR3 is built from 13 residues. The ends were cut back, 7 bases at V and 6 bases at J, with 16 bases in the middle. The CDR3 is CASTPGVFSEQYF. CDR3 sequence (DNA): TGTGCCAGCACCCCAGGGGTGTTCTCCGAGCAGTACTTC.

The chain is built from TRBV6-5 and TRBJ2-1; unclear D gene. V dropped 0 bases and J dropped 1 base, with 4 bases sitting between them. The V gene's germline CDR1 is MNHEY and CDR2 SVGAGI. The CDR3 consists of 14 residues. The CDR3 here is CASSYSPSYNEQFF. The CDR3 coding sequence is TGTGCCAGCAGTTACTCCCCATCCTACAATGAGCAGTTCTTC.

This chain connects TRBV29-1 to TRBJ1-2; 8 bases agree with TRBD1. Germline V gene data show CDR1 as SQVTM and CDR2 as ANQGSEA. The trim removed 5 bases at V and 8 bases at J, leaving 7 bases unmatched. This CDR3 region has 12 residues. CDR3 coding DNA: TGCAGCGTTTCTCAGGGGGCTGGGGGCTACACCTTC. The encoded protein is CSVSQGAGGYTF. Using reference TRBV29-1 and TRBJ1-2 for the parts outside the CDR3, the full variable domain is SAVISQKPSRDICQRGTSLTIQCQVDSQVTMMFWYRQQPGQSLTLIATANQGSEATYESGFVIDKFPISRPNLTFSTLTVSNMSPEDSSIYLCSVSQGAGGYTFGSGTRLTVV.

This clone was picked up one time. The genes are TRBV7-2 and TRBJ1-2; D is undetermined. V was cut by 1 base and J by 5 bases, with 11 bases left in between. The CDR3 is made up of 14 amino acids. The germline V gene has CDR1 SGHTA and CDR2 FQGNSA. The CDR3 nucleotides are TGTGCCAGCAGCTTAGGTCCGTTTTCTTATGGCTACACCTTC. It translates to CASSLGPFSYGYTF.

The rearrangement uses TRBV19 and TRBJ1-2; a possible D gene is TRBD1 (5 bases). V was cut by 5 bases and J by 1 base, with 11 bases left in between. CDR1 LNHDA and CDR2 SQIVND come from the germline V gene (reference sequence). This CDR3 has 14 amino acids. In DNA form, the CDR3 reads TGTGCCAGTAGTCAGGGCTATTATAACTATGGCTACACCTTC. This sequence encodes CASSQGYYNYGYTF. Looking up the rest from reference TRBV19 and TRBJ1-2 gives the full variable domain: DGGITQSPKYLFRKEGQNVTLSCEQNLNHDAMYWYRQDPGQGLRLIYYSQIVNDFQKGDIAEGYSVSREKKESFPLTVTSAQKNPTAFYLCASSQGYYNYGYTFGSGTRLTVV.